The next 28 T cell receptor beta chains were all read from a single sample in a study of chemoradiotherapy in HPV16-positive cancers. TCRdb's copy holds only in-frame clones and misses some; the assay was immunoSEQ multiplex PCR. In the table there are 4,500 to 6,500 clones, around four fifths of which are singletons. The sample was gathered from a patient who underwent chemoradiotherapy. Receptors were obtained from a human donor with HPV-associated anogenital cancer.

J is TRBJ2-1 and V is TRBV5-4; 11 bases fit TRBD2. This CDR3 contains 17 residues. J gave up 10 bases and V 4 bases, and 16 bases lay outside the gene matches. Germline CDR1 reads SGHNT; CDR2 reads YYREEE (reference sequence). This CDR3 is CASSAGFGTSGSGEQFF. As DNA, the CDR3 is TGTGCCAGCAGCGCTGGGTTTGGTACTAGCGGGAGTGGGGAGCAGTTCTTC.

The V and J genes are TRBV11-2 and TRBJ2-4; unclear D gene. CDR1 and CDR2 (germline): SGHAT, FQNNGV. The CDR3 length is 14 residues. V was shortened by 4 bases and J by 0 bases, with 7 bases between the two germline ends. CDR3 coding DNA: TGTGCCAGCAGCTCGCGTCTAGCCAAAAACATTCAGTACTTC. Encoded protein: CASSSRLAKNIQYF.

CDR3 nucleotide sequence: TGTGCCAGCCGCGGGAGGCGGGGGGGATCCCGCGAGCAGTACTTC. Its protein is CASRGRRGGSREQYF. The V and J genes are TRBV11-2 and TRBJ2-7; TRBD2 aligns across 9 bases. V lost 8 bases, J lost 6 bases, and 14 bases stayed unmatched. CDR3 size: 15 residues. In germline, CDR1 is SGHAT, CDR2 FQNNGV. The complete variable domain, with remaining parts taken from reference TRBV11-2 and TRBJ2-7, reads EAGVAQSPRYKIIEKRQSVAFWCNPISGHATLYWYQQILGQGPKLLIQFQNNGVVDDSQLPKDRFSAERLKGVDSTLKIQPAKLEDSAVYLCASRGRRGGSREQYFGPGTRLTVT.

V is TRBV4-2 and J is TRBJ1-2; D might be TRBD1 (6 bases). This CDR3 is built from 16 residues. Germline V gene sequence: CDR1 LGHNA, CDR2 YNFKEQ. Trimming left V 0 bases short and J 6 bases short, with 17 bases between. The CDR3 nucleotides are TGTGCCAGCAGCCAAGACCGGGGGCGGGGGGGAAATGGCTACACCTTC. Its translation is CASSQDRGRGGNGYTF.

This rearrangement joins TRBV6-6 to TRBJ1-5, with 7 nucleotides matching TRBD1. The CDR3 runs 15 residues. Per the germline V gene, CDR1 is MNHNY and CDR2 is SVGAGI (reference sequence). J gave up 0 bases and V 2 bases, and 1 base lay outside the gene matches. CDR3 sequence: CASSYGTVSNQPQHF. The CDR3 region has the DNA TGTGCCAGCAGTTACGGGACAGTTAGCAATCAGCCCCAGCATTTT.

CDR3 amino acids: CASSQGLAGGPTDEQFF. Here the CDR3 DNA reads TGCGCCAGCAGCCAAGGACTAGCGGGGGGGCCGACCGATGAGCAGTTCTTC. The chain employs TRBV4-3 and TRBJ2-1, with TRBD2 matching 14 bases. This CDR3 has 17 amino acids. Germline V gives CDR1 LGHNA, CDR2 YSLEER. V was pared by 1 base and J by 8 bases, with 7 bases of the junction left unmatched.

This chain links TRBV11-3 with TRBJ2-7; D possibly uses TRBD1 or TRBD2 (5 bases each). The V gene lost 1 base and the J gene lost 2 bases, with 12 bases spanning the gap. Germline CDR1 reads SGHNT; CDR2 reads YENEEA. CDR3 length equals 15 residues. The CDR3 region has the DNA TGTGCCAGCAGCTTAGGGGGGACCCAAACCTACGAGCAGTACTTC. This sequence encodes CASSLGGTQTYEQYF.

J is TRBJ1-3 and V is TRBV4-1; D perhaps matches TRBD1 (5 bases). CDR1 and CDR2 (germline): MGHRA, YSYEKL. The CDR3 length is 19 residues. The V and J ends lost 6 bases and 0 bases respectively, with 24 bases between them. The CDR3 reads CASRTSTRGLPRSGNTIYF. CDR3 nucleotides: TGCGCCAGCAGAACGAGCACGAGGGGACTCCCACGCTCTGGAAACACCATATATTTT.

This chain's CDR3 is CASSWGLAGGLNEQFF. Written as DNA, the CDR3 is TGTGCCAGCAGCTGGGGACTAGCGGGGGGGCTTAATGAGCAGTTCTTC. This chain links TRBV5-4 with TRBJ2-1; 16 bases are a match to TRBD2. CDR3 length: 16 residues. After removal of 3 bases from V and 7 bases from J, the junction contained 4 bases not matched to a gene. Germline-derived CDR1 and CDR2 are SGHNT and YYREEE (reference sequence).

In its sample, this clone was seen a few times. The CDR3 protein is CASREWRSTYEQYF. In DNA form, the CDR3 reads TGTGCCTCCAGGGAATGGCGTTCGACCTACGAGCAGTACTTC. The V and J genes are TRBV27 and TRBJ2-7, with D possibly TRBD1 on 5 matching bases. V was shortened by 11 bases and J by 2 bases, with 19 bases between the two germline ends. Per the germline V gene, CDR1 is MNHEY and CDR2 is SMNVEV (reference sequence). This CDR3 spans 14 amino acids.

This clone was seen more than once but under ten times. The chain links TRBV7-9 to TRBJ1-5; tentatively, D is TRBD1 (6 bases). V dropped 3 bases and J dropped 3 bases, with 12 bases sitting between them. CDR3 length: 15 amino acids. Germline V lookup: CDR1 SEHNR, CDR2 FQNEAQ (reference sequence). This chain's CDR3 is CASSFFGQNNQPQHF. In DNA form, the CDR3 reads TGTGCCAGCAGCTTCTTCGGACAGAACAATCAGCCCCAGCATTTT.

J is TRBJ1-3 and V is TRBV4-3; D is unresolved. The CDR3 is 16 residues long. Germline values: CDR1 LGHNA, CDR2 YSLEER. V was trimmed by 0 bases and J by 0 bases, leaving 9 bases between them. CDR3 in amino acids: CASSQELSLSGNTIYF. The CDR3 nucleotides read TGCGCCAGCAGCCAAGAATTGTCACTCTCTGGAAACACCATATATTTT.

The gene calls are TRBV7-9 and TRBJ1-1; a possible D gene is TRBD1 (6 bases). Trimming pared 5 bases from V and 6 bases from J, leaving 16 bases between. Per germline, CDR1 SEHNR and CDR2 FQNEAQ (reference sequence). The CDR3 contains 14 residues. This CDR3 reads CASSPEGGGAEAFF. The CDR3, as DNA: TGTGCCAGCAGCCCTGAGGGGGGGGGTGCTGAAGCTTTCTTT.

The gene calls are TRBV28 and TRBJ1-6, with D possibly matching TRBD1 (6 bases). This CDR3 is built from 14 residues. Germline CDR1 MDHEN, CDR2 SYDVKM. V was shortened by 7 bases and J by 6 bases, with 13 bases between the two germline ends. CDR3 sequence reads: CASTGGKGNSPLHF. The CDR3 nucleotides are TGTGCCAGCACGGGGGGCAAGGGTAATTCACCCCTCCACTTT.

The chain combines TRBV28 with TRBJ2-3; D not resolved. This CDR3 is built from 10 residues. V shed 4 bases and J shed 8 bases, with 4 bases lying between them. Germline CDR1 is MDHEN and CDR2 is SYDVKM. This CDR3 reads CASSSITQYF. The CDR3 DNA is TGTGCCAGCAGTTCAATTACGCAGTATTTT.

The J gene is TRBJ2-1, the V gene TRBV7-2; unclear D gene. The germline V gene has CDR1 SGHTA and CDR2 FQGNSA. V lost 1 base and J lost 0, with 7 bases in between. This CDR3 is built from 15 residues. The CDR3 protein is CASSLVPGSYNEQFF. The CDR3 coding sequence is TGTGCCAGCAGCTTAGTCCCGGGCTCCTACAATGAGCAGTTCTTC.

This clone was detected a few times. The gene calls are TRBV4-1 and TRBJ1-1; D is uncertain. Trimming shortened V by 4 bases and J by 1 base, and 7 bases separated the two germline ends. Germline V gene sequence: CDR1 MGHRA, CDR2 YSYEKL. The CDR3 covers 13 residues. The CDR3 here is CASSRLANTEAFF. In nucleotides, the CDR3 is TGCGCCAGCAGCCGTCTCGCGAACACTGAAGCTTTCTTT.

The chain employs TRBV5-5 and TRBJ1-1; no reliable D call. V lost 0 bases to trimming and J lost 2 bases, with 8 bases between them. CDR3 length: 14 amino acids. Germline CDR1 reads SGHKS; CDR2 reads YYEKEE (reference sequence). The DNA of the CDR3 is TGTGCCAGCAGCTTGGATTGGGGAAACACTGAAGCTTTCTTT. Amino acid sequence: CASSLDWGNTEAFF.

This rearrangement joins TRBV29-1 to TRBJ1-1; the match to TRBD1 covers 10 bases. The ends lost 4 bases at V and 10 bases at J; junction bases unmatched: 3. CDR3 size: 11 residues. Germline CDR1 SQVTM, CDR2 ANQGSEA. The CDR3 region has the DNA TGCAGCGTTGGGACAGGGGGTTTAGCTTTCTTT. Translating gives CSVGTGGLAFF.

The chain employs TRBV4-1 and TRBJ2-4; no firm D call. Trimming took off 7 bases at V and 0 bases at J, with 10 bases between the two ends. Germline V gene lookup returns CDR1 MGHRA and CDR2 YSYEKL. CDR3 length: 14 residues. CDR3: CASTPTEAKNIQYF. The CDR3 DNA follows: TGCGCCAGCACCCCAACAGAAGCCAAAAACATTCAGTACTTC.

The V call is TRBV10-3, the J call TRBJ2-7; D unresolved. Deletions cut 4 bases from V and 0 bases from J, with 19 bases between. The CDR3 runs 17 residues. Germline V gives CDR1 ENHRY, CDR2 SYGVKD. The chain's CDR3 is CAISARDRAESSYEQYF. The CDR3 DNA follows: TGTGCCATCAGTGCACGCGACCGGGCCGAAAGCTCCTACGAGCAGTACTTC.

The chain recombines TRBV25-1 with TRBJ2-5, with 11 nucleotides matching TRBD1. This CDR3 is built from 16 residues. Germline V gene sequence: CDR1 MGHDK, CDR2 SYGVNS. Trimming took 4 bases from V and 4 from J; bases not matched to a gene: 8. The chain's CDR3 is CASSAVGQGAGETQYF. The CDR3, as DNA: TGTGCCAGCAGTGCGGTCGGACAGGGGGCAGGAGAGACCCAGTACTTC.

The V call is TRBV7-2, the J call TRBJ2-5, with D possibly matching TRBD2 (6 bases). V gave up 5 bases and J gave up 5 bases, with 12 bases separating them. The CDR3 contains 13 residues. Germline V gene data show CDR1 as SGHTA and CDR2 as FQGNSA. CDR3 DNA: TGTGCCAGCAGCCAAACTAGCCTGGAGACCCAGTACTTC. Its protein is CASSQTSLETQYF.

The V and J genes are TRBV21-1 and TRBJ2-1; the table's TRBD2 call for D was not verified on the DNA. TRBV21-1 is a pseudogene locus. This CDR3 comprises 16 residues. The CDR3 spells CASSTVGGPNLHEQFF. The CDR3, as DNA: TGTGCCAGCAGCACTGTGGGAGGGCCGAATTTACATGAGCAGTTCTTC.

The CDR3 DNA follows: TGTGCCAGCAGCTCAACCGGACAAGCTAGGACTTTCTTT. Its translation: CASSSTGQARTFF. This sequence joins TRBV7-3 and TRBJ1-1; D might be TRBD1 (5 bases). Per germline, CDR1 SGHTA and CDR2 FQGTGA. There are 13 residues in the CDR3. Trimming pared 4 bases from V and 12 bases from J, leaving 18 bases between.

The V and J genes are TRBV6-1 and TRBJ1-2, with 7 bases identical to TRBD1. Germline loops: CDR1 MNHNS, CDR2 SASEGT. The CDR3 runs 12 residues. With V trimmed by 7 bases and J by 7 bases, 6 bases remained unmatched. The CDR3 reads CASTRTGFGYTF. The CDR3 coding sequence is TGTGCCAGCACGAGGACAGGATTTGGCTACACCTTC.

This clone came up a few times. The chain combines TRBV14 with TRBJ1-2; TRBD1 matches at 7 bases. With V trimmed by 4 bases and J by 2 bases, 10 bases remained unmatched. Per the germline V gene, CDR1 is SGHDN and CDR2 is FVKESK. This CDR3 has 16 amino acids. In DNA form, the CDR3 reads TGTGCCAGCAGCCCGAGGGACAGAGCCCTGAACTATGGCTACACCTTC. Translation gives CASSPRDRALNYGYTF.

The gene calls are TRBV9 and TRBJ2-3, with TRBD2 matching over 9 bases. J was trimmed by 0 bases and V by 0 bases; bases with no gene match: 11. This CDR3 has 19 residues. From germline, CDR1 is SGDLS and CDR2 YYNGEE. This CDR3 is CASSVAGSSGTSSTDTQYF. CDR3 DNA: TGTGCCAGCAGCGTAGCTGGGTCTAGCGGGACCTCTAGCACAGATACGCAGTATTTT. Based on the CDR3 plus reference TRBV9 and TRBJ2-3, the full variable domain is DSGVTQTPKHLITATGQRVTLRCSPRSGDLSVYWYQQSLDQGLQFLIQYYNGEERAKGNILERFSAQQFPDLHSELNLSSLELGDSALYFCASSVAGSSGTSSTDTQYFGPGTRLTVL.